The 2 T cell receptor beta chains below come from one sample, sequenced in a study of response to subunit inactivated influenza vaccine. TCRdb reanalysed the RT-PCR reads using MiXCR and keeps one entry per CDR3 protein. The sample lists about 650,000 distinct CDR3 sequences; approximately 14% were seen once. This sample comprised PBMCs from blood, obtained about 13 days after vaccination. The receptors originated from a man aged 45-65 years who received an inactivated influenza vaccine.

The chain couples TRBV7-9 to TRBJ1-4, with D unclear. The ends were cut back, 4 bases at V and 0 bases at J, with 6 bases in the middle. Germline-derived CDR1 and CDR2 are SEHNR and FQNEAQ (reference sequence). There are 14 residues in the CDR3. The CDR3 reads CASSSVATNEKLFF. The CDR3 DNA reads TGTGCCAGCAGCTCAGTAGCAACTAATGAAAAACTGTTTTTT.

This clonotype was detected a few times. The rearrangement links TRBV12-3 or TRBV12-4 to TRBJ1-6, with TRBD1 matching 7 bases. CDR3 length equals 15 residues. J was trimmed by 8 bases and V by 6 bases; bases with no gene match: 10. CDR3 loop: CASSPVRGRDSPLHF. CDR3 nucleotide sequence: TGTGCCAGCAGCCCTGTTAGGGGGCGAGATTCACCCCTCCACTTT.